A selection of T cell receptor beta chains follows, all from one sample in a study of T cells after yellow fever vaccination. Via MiXCR, TCRdb re-called the 5' RACE reads, giving one row per CDR3 protein. The sample carries more than 300,000 distinct CDR3 sequences, approximately 12% recorded once. Sequencing was performed on CD4+ T cells sorted from PBMCs, taken 45 days after the yellow fever booster vaccination. These receptors were taken from a man aged 18 to 30 who received the YFV17D yellow fever vaccine. The CDR3 runs from the conserved cysteine through the conserved F or W. Each record gives: clone size, J gene, D gene, V gene, CDR3 protein, CDR3 DNA. D genes are given only for firm matches. Expanded clones get a size class; other rows say once, few or many, or leave the size out.

>NA|TRBJ2-3|NA|TRBV7-9
CAGGQSADTQYF
TGTGCTGGGGGGCAGAGTGCAGATACGCAGTATTTT
>NA|TRBJ2-1|NA|TRBV20-1
CSAIGGRGNEQFF
TGCAGTGCTATTGGGGGGCGCGGAAATGAGCAGTTCTTC
>many|TRBJ1-1|NA|TRBV6-5
CASSYDRNTEAFF
TGTGCCAGCAGCTATGACAGGAACACTGAAGCTTTCTTT
>NA|TRBJ2-5|NA|TRBV10-2
CAAAWAGAEETQYF
TGCGCCGCAGCATGGGCGGGGGCAGAGGAGACCCAGTACTTC
>NA|TRBJ2-2|NA|TRBV7-3
CASSHGFTGELFF
TGTGCCAGCAGCCACGGCTTCACCGGGGAGCTGTTTTTT
>NA|TRBJ2-1|TRBD2|TRBV6-1
CASSSQTSGVSGEQFF
TGTGCCAGCAGTTCTCAGACTAGCGGGGTATCAGGTGAGCAGTTCTTC
>NA|TRBJ2-5|TRBD2|TRBV4-2
CASSQAVGASGGPVGTQYF
TGTGCCAGCAGCCAAGCGGTTGGAGCTAGCGGGGGCCCTGTTGGGACCCAGTACTTC
>many|TRBJ1-6|TRBD1|TRBV12-3/TRBV12-4
CASSFSAGGVSPLHF
TGTGCCAGCAGTTTTTCGGCAGGGGGTGTCTCACCCCTCCACTTT
>NA|TRBJ2-1|NA|TRBV4-2
CASSHTGRSYNEQFF
TGTGCCAGCAGCCATACGGGACGCTCCTACAATGAGCAGTTCTTC
>few|TRBJ2-5|NA|TRBV5-1
CASRLSGETQYF
TGCGCCAGTCGACTCAGCGGAGAGACCCAGTACTTC
>few|TRBJ2-5|TRBD2|TRBV15
CATSGGGSQETQYF
TGTGCCACCAGCGGGGGGGGATCCCAAGAGACCCAGTACTTC
>few|TRBJ1-1|NA|TRBV2
CASIRAMPGAFF
TGTGCCTCGATCCGAGCGATGCCAGGAGCTTTCTTT
>few|TRBJ2-6|NA|TRBV7-9
CASSDNRSGANVLTF
TGTGCCAGCAGCGACAACAGATCTGGGGCCAACGTCCTGACTTTC
>NA|TRBJ2-7|NA|TRBV1
CTSSQEIWTSYEQYF
TGCACCAGCAGCCAAGAGATTTGGACTAGCTACGAGCAGTACTTC
>NA|TRBJ1-6|NA|TRBV2
CATGSPMYNSPLHF
TGTGCCACCGGCTCCCCTATGTATAATTCACCCCTCCACTTT
>few|TRBJ2-1|TRBD2|TRBV3-1
CASSQVGGVDEQFF
TGTGCCAGCAGCCAAGTGGGAGGGGTGGATGAGCAGTTCTTC
>many|TRBJ2-1|NA|TRBV2
CASSSQMHNEQFF
TGTGCCAGCAGTTCACAGATGCACAATGAGCAGTTCTTC
>NA|TRBJ2-3|NA|TRBV7-9
CASSETGDTQYF
TGTGCCAGCAGCGAAACAGGAGATACGCAGTATTTT
>NA|TRBJ1-3|NA|TRBV7-9
CASSPGIATWGNTIYF
TGTGCCAGCAGCCCCGGGATAGCGACGTGGGGAAACACCATATATTTT
>NA|TRBJ2-3|TRBD1|TRBV4-1
CASSLTQGAQGTDTQYF
TGCGCCAGCAGCCTCACACAGGGGGCGCAGGGCACAGATACGCAGTATTTT
>NA|TRBJ2-2|NA|TRBV20-1
CSARQGERTGELFF
TGCAGTGCTAGACAGGGCGAACGCACCGGGGAGCTGTTTTTT
>NA|TRBJ1-3|TRBD1|TRBV9
CASSLWTGAVGNTIYF
TGTGCCAGCAGCCTATGGACAGGGGCTGTTGGAAACACCATATATTTT
>NA|TRBJ2-4|NA|TRBV6-2/TRBV6-3
CASSYPRRGNNIQYF
TGTGCCAGCAGTTACCCCCGCAGAGGTAACAACATTCAGTACTTC
>many|TRBJ2-5|TRBD2|TRBV4-2
CASSQETSGKETQYF
TGTGCCAGCAGCCAAGAAACCAGCGGGAAGGAGACCCAGTACTTC
>few|TRBJ2-7|NA|TRBV5-1
CASSPQRDGSYEQYF
TGCGCCAGCAGCCCCCAACGGGACGGATCCTACGAGCAGTACTTC
>few|TRBJ1-3|NA|TRBV5-1
CASSSGRGGSDTIYF
TGCGCCAGCAGCTCCGGGCGAGGTGGGTCGGACACCATATATTTT
>few|TRBJ1-4|NA|TRBV9
CASSDPGPNEKLFF
TGTGCCAGCAGCGATCCGGGACCTAATGAAAAACTGTTTTTT
>NA|TRBJ2-7|TRBD1|TRBV5-1
CASSLDSQGGVVQYF
TGCGCCAGCAGCTTGGATTCACAGGGGGGTGTAGTGCAGTACTTC
>few|TRBJ1-1|NA|TRBV20-1
CSAPRGANLNTEAFF
TGCAGTGCTCCCCGGGGAGCAAACCTGAACACTGAAGCTTTCTTT
>few|TRBJ2-4|TRBD2|TRBV7-2
CASSRGGVTKNIQYF
TGTGCCAGCAGCCGCGGGGGGGTAACCAAAAACATTCAGTACTTC
>NA|TRBJ2-7|NA|TRBV18
CASSPGTREAGEQYF
TGTGCCAGCTCACCAGGGACTCGTGAGGCCGGCGAGCAGTACTTC
>few|TRBJ1-2|NA|TRBV18
CASSPPGGTNYGYTF
TGTGCCAGCTCACCTCCGGGGGGGACCAACTATGGCTACACCTTC
>few|TRBJ1-6|NA|TRBV29-1
CSVGQRNSPLHF
TGCAGCGTTGGGCAGCGGAATTCACCCCTCCACTTT
>NA|TRBJ1-6|NA|TRBV2
CASRRSNSPLHF
TGTGCCAGCAGGAGGTCCAATTCACCCCTCCACTTT
>few|TRBJ1-3|NA|TRBV5-1
CASSLEKGSGNTIYF
TGCGCCAGCAGCTTGGAAAAGGGGTCTGGAAACACCATATATTTT
>few|TRBJ2-4|TRBD1|TRBV7-9
CASSLGTGGNIQYF
TGTGCCAGCAGCTTAGGGACAGGGGGGAACATTCAGTACTTC
>few|TRBJ2-5|TRBD1|TRBV2
CASMPSTGVETQYF
TGTGCCAGCATGCCTTCGACAGGGGTAGAGACCCAGTACTTC
>NA|TRBJ2-1|NA|TRBV5-1
CASSLSYSSYNEQFF
TGCGCCAGCAGCTTGAGCTATAGCTCCTACAATGAGCAGTTCTTC
>few|TRBJ2-5|TRBD1|TRBV3-1
CASSPDRAGTQYF
TGTGCCAGCAGCCCCGACAGGGCGGGGACCCAGTACTTC
>NA|TRBJ2-3|TRBD2|TRBV30
CAWSGLAGVRDTQYF
TGTGCCTGGAGTGGGCTAGCGGGGGTTAGAGATACGCAGTATTTT
>NA|TRBJ2-1|NA|TRBV20-1
CSARPEANSMRSSYNEQFF
TGCAGTGCTCGACCAGAAGCCAACTCCATGAGGAGCTCCTACAATGAGCAGTTCTTC
>many|TRBJ1-1|NA|TRBV25-1
CASSPRTGNTEAFF
TGTGCCAGCAGTCCTCGGACTGGGAACACTGAAGCTTTCTTT
>NA|TRBJ1-3|NA|TRBV7-2
CASSLASNTIYF
TGTGCCAGCAGCTTAGCGAGCAACACCATATATTTT
>many|TRBJ2-2|NA|TRBV4-3
CASSQETWTANTGELFF
TGCGCCAGCAGCCAAGAAACTTGGACAGCGAACACCGGGGAGCTGTTTTTT
>few|TRBJ2-1|NA|TRBV29-1
CSLRGGAKDEQFF
TGCAGCCTGAGGGGGGGGGCCAAGGATGAGCAGTTCTTC
>NA|TRBJ2-3|TRBD1|TRBV9
CASSERQGEADTQYF
TGTGCCAGCAGCGAGAGACAGGGCGAGGCAGATACGCAGTATTTT
>NA|TRBJ2-1|TRBD2|TRBV19
CASSSASGGADEQFF
TGTGCCAGTAGTAGTGCAAGCGGGGGGGCCGATGAGCAGTTCTTC
>NA|TRBJ2-1|NA|TRBV7-9
CASSPGGDNEQFF
TGTGCCAGCAGCCCCGGTGGAGACAATGAGCAGTTCTTC
>few|TRBJ1-1|NA|TRBV4-2
CASRSSWNTEAFF
TGTGCCAGCAGGTCCTCGTGGAACACTGAAGCTTTCTTT
>NA|TRBJ1-2|NA|TRBV27
CASSSPGNYGYTF
TGTGCCAGCAGTTCCCCAGGGAACTATGGCTACACCTTC
>NA|TRBJ2-1|NA|TRBV7-2
CASSQISDEQFF
TGTGCCAGCAGCCAAATCTCGGATGAGCAGTTCTTC